These 24 T cell receptor beta chains originate from one sample sequenced in a study of OX40 agonist ivuxolimab in advanced cancers. Only in-frame clones appear in the TCRdb table, and some are missing; sequencing was by immunoSEQ multiplex PCR. This sample has around 68,000 clones, with about 83% found just once. Source: CD4+ or CD8+ T cells sorted from blood, taken in a trial of the OX40 agonist ivuxolimab. The receptors derive from an adult with an advanced solid tumor such as melanoma, head and neck, liver or kidney cancer.

The chain uses TRBV11-2 and TRBJ2-3, with a tentative D call TRBD2 (5 bases). Germline CDR1 is SGHAT and CDR2 is FQNNGV. Between the trimmed V and J ends, which lost 0 bases and 0 bases, there was a span of 7 bases. This CDR3 spans 15 amino acids. CDR3 protein: CASSLEAASTDTQYF. CDR3 DNA: TGTGCCAGCAGCTTAGAAGCGGCTAGCACAGATACGCAGTATTTT.

CDR3 loop: CASRPGGFNQPQHF. Written as DNA, the CDR3 is TGTGCCAGCAGACCCGGGGGATTCAATCAGCCCCAGCATTTT. V gene TRBV7-2 combines with J gene TRBJ1-5; perhaps TRBD1 as D (5 bases). Trimming removed 6 bases at V and 3 bases at J, with 12 bases between. CDR1 SGHTA and CDR2 FQGNSA come from the germline V gene. The CDR3 loop spans 14 amino acids.

The CDR3 sequence is CASSELGGYSDTQYF. CDR3 DNA: TGTGCCAGCAGTGAATTGGGGGGTTACTCAGATACGCAGTATTTT. The V and J genes are TRBV6-1 and TRBJ2-3; D might be TRBD2 (6 bases). The germline V and J ends were trimmed by 2 bases and 4 bases, with 13 bases remaining between them. CDR1 and CDR2 from the germline V gene are MNHNS and SASEGT. The CDR3 has 15 residues.

This clone was seen a handful of times. The genes are TRBV14 and TRBJ1-1; D not certain. Between the trimmed V and J ends, which lost 0 bases and 3 bases, there was a span of 17 bases. This CDR3 contains 17 residues. Germline V CDR1 and CDR2: SGHDN, FVKESK. CDR3 sequence reads: CASSQDPSALFDTEAFF. In DNA form, the CDR3 reads TGTGCCAGCAGCCAAGATCCTTCAGCCCTATTCGACACTGAAGCTTTCTTT.

The chain employs TRBV18 and TRBJ1-2, with a possible D match to TRBD1 (6 bases). Trimming took 5 bases from V and 4 from J, leaving 17 bases between them. Germline loops: CDR1 KGHSH, CDR2 LQKENI. The CDR3 loop spans 15 amino acids. CDR3 DNA: TGTGCCAGCTCATCTTCCCAGGGGCAATTCTATGGCTACACCTTC. Translation: CASSSSQGQFYGYTF.

This clone was detected a few times. This chain links TRBV7-8 with TRBJ1-5; 9 positions match TRBD1. J gave up 9 bases and V 4 bases, and 7 bases lay outside the gene matches. The germline gives CDR1 SGHVS, CDR2 FQNEAQ. CDR3 length: 14 amino acids. In DNA form, the CDR3 reads TGTGCCAGCAGCTCTTACAGGGGGCGTGGGCCCCAGCATTTT. As protein: CASSSYRGRGPQHF. Looking up the rest from reference TRBV7-8 and TRBJ1-5 gives the full variable domain: GAGVSQSPRYKVAKRGQDVALRCDPISGHVSLFWYQQALGQGPEFLTYFQNEAQLDKSGLPSDRFFAERPEGSVSTLKIQRTQQEDSAVYLCASSSYRGRGPQHFGDGTRLSIL.

This chain connects TRBV6-5 to TRBJ2-1, with 8 nucleotides matching TRBD2. The trim removed 7 bases at V and 3 bases at J, leaving 5 bases unmatched. The CDR3 consists of 14 residues. Germline CDR1 is MNHEY and CDR2 is SVGAGI. CDR3 nucleotide sequence: TGTGCCAGCAATCCGGCGGGGGGCTACAATGAGCAGTTCTTC. It encodes CASNPAGGYNEQFF.

The V gene is TRBV5-1, the J gene TRBJ1-5, with 9 bases aligning to TRBD1. The J segment lost 7 bases and the V segment lost 1 base, leaving 3 bases of the junction unmatched. This CDR3 region has 14 residues. Looked up from germline, CDR1 is SGHRS and CDR2 is YFSETQ. The chain's CDR3 is CASSLRQGGQPQHF. In DNA, the CDR3 is TGCGCCAGCAGCTTGAGACAGGGGGGGCAGCCCCAGCATTTT.

CDR3 sequence reads: CSVGEGVQGEKLFF. The CDR3, as DNA: TGCAGCGTTGGGGAAGGAGTACAGGGAGAAAAACTGTTTTTT. V gene TRBV29-1 combines with J gene TRBJ1-4; maybe TRBD1 (6 bases). The CDR3 extends over 14 amino acids. V lost 4 bases and J lost 8, with 17 bases in between. Germline V gives CDR1 SQVTM, CDR2 ANQGSEA.

V gene TRBV11-3 combines with J gene TRBJ2-3, with TRBD2 matching 12 bases. The CDR3 covers 16 residues. Germline V lookup: CDR1 SGHNT, CDR2 YENEEA. The ends lost 2 bases at V and 5 bases at J; junction bases unmatched: 5. The DNA of the CDR3 is TGTGCCAGCAGCTTAACTAGCGGGGGGCCGGGAGATACGCAGTATTTT. The encoded protein is CASSLTSGGPGDTQYF.

The chain is built from TRBV7-2 and TRBJ1-5; 11 nucleotides agree with TRBD1. Germline V gene data show CDR1 as SGHTA and CDR2 as FQGNSA. This CDR3 is built from 14 residues. The trim removed 4 bases at V and 7 bases at J, leaving 3 bases unmatched. The CDR3 here is CASSWGTGGQPQHF. The CDR3 DNA sequence: TGTGCCAGCAGCTGGGGGACAGGGGGACAGCCCCAGCATTTT.

The chain couples TRBV5-1 to TRBJ2-7; D not certain. The CDR3 spans 11 residues. Trimming took off 3 bases at V and 4 bases at J, with 5 bases between the two ends. Germline lookup yields CDR1 SGHRS and CDR2 YFSETQ. This chain's CDR3 is CASSSQYEQYF. In nucleotides, the CDR3 is TGCGCCAGCAGCTCTCAGTACGAGCAGTACTTC.

The rearrangement links TRBV5-4 to TRBJ2-2; D gene ambiguous. Trimming left V 1 base short and J 7 bases short, with 17 bases between. This CDR3 comprises 16 residues. The germline V gene has CDR1 SGHNT and CDR2 YYREEE (reference sequence). The DNA for the CDR3 is TGTGCCAGCAGCTTGAACGGACCCCTCTCTGGCGGGGAGCTGTTTTTT. Encoded protein: CASSLNGPLSGGELFF.

This chain uses TRBV11-2 with TRBJ2-7; the D call may be TRBD1 or TRBD2 (5 bases each). The CDR3 covers 16 residues. V was clipped by 2 bases and J by 4 bases, with 18 bases between them. Germline V CDR1 and CDR2: SGHAT, FQNNGV. The CDR3 DNA is TGTGCCAGCAGCTTATCACCGGGGCCGACCCTTTACGAGCAGTACTTC. Residues: CASSLSPGPTLYEQYF.

The V and J genes are TRBV5-1 and TRBJ2-7, with 10 nucleotides matching TRBD1. The CDR3 totals 13 residues. V was clipped by 8 bases and J by 2 bases; unmatched bases: 4. The germline V gene has CDR1 SGHRS and CDR2 YFSETQ. CDR3 bases: TGCGCCAGAGGGACAGGGGCCACCTACGAGCAGTACTTC. Encoded protein: CARGTGATYEQYF.

CDR3 region: CASSRSGGAPETQYF. For the CDR3, the DNA is TGTGCCAGCAGCCGTAGCGGGGGGGCCCCAGAGACCCAGTACTTC. The chain combines TRBV7-2 with TRBJ2-5; 11 nucleotides match TRBD2. Unmatched junction bases numbered 6, after V lost 5 bases and J lost 4 bases. This CDR3 is 15 amino acids long. The germline V gene encodes CDR1 SGHTA and CDR2 FQGNSA. The full variable domain, its missing parts supplied by reference TRBV7-2 and TRBJ2-5, is GAGVSQSPSNKVTEKGKDVELRCDPISGHTALYWYRQSLGQGLEFLIYFQGNSAPDKSGLPSDRFSAERTGGSVSTLTIQRTQQEDSAVYLCASSRSGGAPETQYFGPGTRLLVL.

The chain is built from TRBV13 and TRBJ1-3; 8 bases fit TRBD1. After removal of 6 bases from V and 0 bases from J, the junction contained 7 bases not matched to a gene. This CDR3 has 16 residues. The germline CDR1 and CDR2 sequences are PRHDT and FYEKMQ (reference sequence). CDR3 sequence: CASSRNRGFSGNTIYF. CDR3 coding DNA: TGTGCCAGCAGTCGCAACAGGGGGTTCTCTGGAAACACCATATATTTT.

The rearrangement uses TRBV10-3 and TRBJ1-1; D may be TRBD1 (6 bases). The CDR3 has 11 amino acids. CDR1 and CDR2 (germline): ENHRY, SYGVKD. V was pared by 8 bases and J by 4 bases, with 8 bases between. This chain's CDR3 is CAIQGGTEAFF. The CDR3, as DNA: TGTGCCATCCAAGGGGGCACTGAAGCTTTCTTT.

The count of this clone is one. CDR3 protein: CASSRSDSRNTEAFF. The CDR3 nucleotides are TGCGCCAGCAGCAGATCAGACAGCCGGAACACTGAAGCTTTCTTT. V is TRBV5-1 and J is TRBJ1-1, with D tentatively TRBD1 (5 bases). The CDR3 is 15 amino acids. Germline-derived CDR1 and CDR2 are SGHRS and YFSETQ. V gave up 4 bases and J gave up 1 base, with 14 bases separating them. Full variable domain (rest looked up from reference TRBV5-1 and TRBJ1-1): KAGVTQTPRYLIKTRGQQVTLSCSPISGHRSVSWYQQTPGQGLQFLFEYFSETQRNKGNFPGRFSGRQFSNSRSEMNVSTLELGDSALYLCASSRSDSRNTEAFFGQGTRLTVV.

The CDR3 DNA is TGTGCCATCAGTCGACAGGATAACACTGAAGCTTTCTTT. Protein product: CAISRQDNTEAFF. The gene calls are TRBV10-3 and TRBJ1-1, with a weak D call TRBD1 (6 bases). Trimming stripped 5 bases from V and 2 bases from J, with 9 bases between. CDR1 and CDR2 (germline): ENHRY, SYGVKD. The CDR3 totals 13 residues.

V and J are TRBV4-1 and TRBJ2-7; D is possibly TRBD1 (5 bases). CDR3 length: 17 residues. The V and J ends lost 0 bases and 1 base respectively, with 16 bases between them. Germline V CDR1 and CDR2: MGHRA, YSYEKL. The CDR3 is CASSQDRVYRGSYEQYF. The CDR3 bases are TGCGCCAGCAGCCAAGATCGGGTCTATAGGGGATCCTACGAGCAGTACTTC.

This clone turned up a few times. The genes are TRBV14 and TRBJ2-3, with 9 bases fitting TRBD2. V lost 4 bases, J lost 6 bases, and 8 bases stayed unmatched. The CDR3 is 15 residues long. CDR1 is SGHDN, CDR2 FVKESK, per germline. The CDR3 sequence: CASSPFGGGGDTQYF. The CDR3 DNA is TGTGCCAGCAGCCCCTTCGGCGGGGGGGGTGATACGCAGTATTTT. Drawing the rest from reference TRBV14 and TRBJ2-3, the complete variable domain is EAGVTQFPSHSVIEKGQTVTLRCDPISGHDNLYWYRRVMGKEIKFLLHFVKESKQDESGMPNNRFLAERTGGTYSTLKVQPAELEDSGVYFCASSPFGGGGDTQYFGPGTRLTVL.

CDR3 nucleotide sequence: TGTGCCACTTCGGGGGAAACGAACACTGAAGCTTTCTTT. Residues: CATSGETNTEAFF. The V call is TRBV2, the J call TRBJ1-1, with D possibly being TRBD1 (5 bases). Trimming removed 10 bases at V and 1 base at J, with 13 bases between. The length of the CDR3 is 13 residues. Germline V gene data show CDR1 as SNHLY and CDR2 as FYNNEI.

This clone has a handful of counts. V and J are TRBV5-1 and TRBJ1-2; D is unclear. CDR1 SGHRS and CDR2 YFSETQ come from the germline V gene. The germline V and J ends were trimmed by 7 bases and 0 bases, with 13 bases remaining between them. The CDR3 is 14 residues long. Written as DNA, the CDR3 is TGCGCCAGCGGTCGAGAAAAGTCTAACTATGGCTACACCTTC. Translation gives CASGREKSNYGYTF.